What follows describes a single TCR beta chain. Looked up from germline, CDR1 is KGHSH and CDR2 is LQKENI. CDR3 length: 14 amino acids. V dropped 1 base and J dropped 8; count of bases not matched to a gene: 6. The sample comes from a study of blood T cell repertoires in COVID-19. For the study at large: Some COVID-19 samples were acute and others convalescent; all came from the United States, Italy and Spain.

This table comes from immunoSEQ multiplex PCR, and its TCRdb copy is limited to in-frame clones, with some not included. Among some 200,000 clones, more than 70% were seen once, and the ten largest hold 9.5% to 15%. This receptor was identified in a human donor in a cohort sampled during active COVID-19. Sequencing was done on a sample of peripheral blood. The chain recombines TRBV18 with TRBJ1-2, with 8 positions matching TRBD1. The CDR3 nucleotides are TGTGCCAGCTCACCACTCGGACAGGGAGAAGGCTACACCTTC. The encoded protein is CASSPLGQGEGYTF. Together with reference TRBV18 and TRBJ1-2, the CDR3 gives the full variable domain: NAGVMQNPRHLVRRRGQEARLRCSPMKGHSHVYWYRQLPEEGLKFMVYLQKENIIDESGMPKERFSAEFPKEGPSILRIQQVVRGDSAAYFCASSPLGQGEGYTFGSGTRLTVV.